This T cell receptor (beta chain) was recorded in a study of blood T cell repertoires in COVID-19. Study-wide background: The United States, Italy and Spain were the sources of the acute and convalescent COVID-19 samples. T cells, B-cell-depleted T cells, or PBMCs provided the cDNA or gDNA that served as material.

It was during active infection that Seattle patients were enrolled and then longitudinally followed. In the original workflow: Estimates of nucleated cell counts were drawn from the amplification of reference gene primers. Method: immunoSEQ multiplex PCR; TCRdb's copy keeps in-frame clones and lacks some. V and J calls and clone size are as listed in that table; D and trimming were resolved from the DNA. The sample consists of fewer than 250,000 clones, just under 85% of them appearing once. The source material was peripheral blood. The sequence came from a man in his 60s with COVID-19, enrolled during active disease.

The CDR3, as DNA: TGTGCCAGTAGTGTCCCCGGGACAGGGGGCACCGGGGAGCTGTTTTTT. It yields the protein CASSVPGTGGTGELFF. This chain links TRBV19 with TRBJ2-2; the match to TRBD1 covers 11 bases. Trimming removed 5 bases from V and 4 bases from J; junction bases left unmatched: 6. Germline CDR1 LNHDA, CDR2 SQIVND (reference sequence). The CDR3 is 16 residues long.